This record looks at one T cell receptor beta chain sequence and its context. These data originate in a study of tumour-infiltrating T cells in Burkitt lymphoma. At the level of the study: Productive clonality predicted overall and progression-free survival.

The protocol was immunoSEQ multiplex PCR, while the TCRdb copy is restricted to in-frame clones and leaves out a portion. The repertoire consists of roughly 15,000 clones, with almost 80% occurring once and the leading ten covering 2% to 2.5%. Germline V gene sequence: CDR1 SNHLY, CDR2 FYNNEI. The ends lost 6 bases at V and 5 bases at J; junction bases unmatched: 4. This CDR3 has 14 residues. This sequence joins TRBV2 and TRBJ2-4, with 10 bases identical to TRBD1. The clonotype comes from a human donor with diffuse large B-cell lymphoma. The material sequenced was tumor tissue. DNA of the CDR3: TGTGCCAGCAGGGCCGGGACAGGGGAAAACATTCAGTACTTC. This translates into CASRAGTGENIQYF.